These T cell receptor beta chains were read from a single sample in a study of cytomegalovirus exposure and HLA in healthy donors. Measured with immunoSEQ multiplex PCR; TCRdb has only the in-frame clones, and not every one. The sample includes fewer than 110,000 clones. Sequenced material: PBMCs. Receptors were obtained from a man aged 35 to 55 in good health and CMV-seronegative. The CDR3 runs from the conserved cysteine through the conserved F or W. Each record gives: V gene, D gene, J gene, CDR3 protein, CDR3 DNA. The D gene is left open where the match is weak.

>TRBV5-1|TRBD1|TRBJ2-5
CATTSTGGRGETQYF
TGCGCCACCACTAGCACAGGGGGCAGGGGAGAGACCCAGTACTTC
>TRBV7-2|TRBD1|TRBJ1-1
CASTLGQGIGEAFF
TGTGCCAGCACCCTGGGACAGGGTATTGGTGAAGCTTTCTTT
>TRBV6-6|.|TRBJ2-7
CASSPGGSYEQYF
TGTGCCAGCAGCCCAGGGGGGAGTTACGAGCAGTACTTC
>TRBV27|.|TRBJ2-2
CASSKTGYTGELFF
TGTGCCAGCAGTAAAACAGGCTACACCGGGGAGCTGTTTTTT
>TRBV7-8|.|TRBJ1-5
CASSLGPSRTTQPQHF
TGTGCCAGCAGCTTAGGGCCTAGTAGGACAACCCAGCCCCAGCATTTT
>TRBV5-8|.|TRBJ1-3
CASSLVGGTVNTIYF
TGTGCCAGCAGCTTGGTTGGGGGCACGGTAAACACCATATATTTT
>TRBV2|.|TRBJ1-3
CASRERQASSGNTIYF
TGTGCCAGCAGAGAAAGACAGGCGAGCTCTGGAAACACCATATATTTT
>TRBV7-2|.|TRBJ1-1
CASSFSNTEAFF
TGTGCCAGCAGCTTTTCTAACACTGAAGCTTTCTTT
>TRBV5-6|TRBD1|TRBJ2-7
CASSLTGIYEQYF
TGTGCCAGCAGCCTGACAGGGATTTACGAGCAGTACTTC
>TRBV5-4|.|TRBJ2-7
CASSSTAADEQYF
TGTGCCAGCAGCTCGACTGCGGCTGACGAGCAGTACTTC
>TRBV4-1|.|TRBJ2-3
CASSQEGTRETDTQYF
TGCGCCAGCAGCCAAGAAGGGACACGGGAAACAGATACGCAGTATTTT
>TRBV30|TRBD1|TRBJ2-7
CACGRTGVLVEQYF
TGTGCCTGCGGACGGACAGGGGTGTTGGTCGAGCAGTACTTC
>TRBV18|TRBD1|TRBJ2-7
CASSPPGQGPYEQYF
TGTGCCAGCTCACCACCGGGACAGGGGCCCTACGAGCAGTACTTC
>TRBV6-5|.|TRBJ2-3
CASRRNGDTDTQYF
TGTGCCAGCAGGCGAAACGGGGACACAGATACGCAGTATTTT
>TRBV19|.|TRBJ2-7
CASSRTDYEQYF
TGTGCCAGTAGTAGGACAGATTACGAGCAGTACTTC
>TRBV2|TRBD2|TRBJ2-7
CASSFTALAAYEQYF
TGTGCCAGCAGCTTTACCGCACTAGCGGCCTACGAGCAGTACTTC
>TRBV5-1|.|TRBJ2-3
CASSLDGASTDTQYF
TGCGCCAGCAGCTTGGATGGTGCGAGCACAGATACGCAGTATTTT
>TRBV18|TRBD1|TRBJ1-2
CASSPPGTQGGANGYTF
TGTGCCAGCTCACCGCCCGGGACGCAGGGGGGAGCCAACGGCTACACCTTC
>TRBV5-4|.|TRBJ1-1
CASSLEGGATEAFF
TGTGCCAGCAGCTTGGAGGGCGGGGCCACTGAAGCTTTCTTT
>TRBV11-3|.|TRBJ2-1
CASSLGGTHNEQFF
TGTGCCAGCAGCTTGGGGGGTACCCACAATGAGCAGTTCTTC
>TRBV14|TRBD1|TRBJ1-1
CASSQTGTGVEAFF
TGTGCCAGCAGCCAGACCGGGACAGGGGTTGAAGCTTTCTTT
>TRBV4-3|TRBD2|TRBJ2-7
CASSPREGLRYEQYF
TGCGCCAGCAGCCCGCGGGAGGGCCTAAGGTACGAGCAGTACTTC
>TRBV30|.|TRBJ2-5
CAWSVTRTYQETQYF
TGTGCCTGGAGTGTGACAAGGACATACCAAGAGACCCAGTACTTC
>TRBV7-9|TRBD1|TRBJ1-1
CASSLLGTVNTEAFF
TGTGCCAGCAGCTTATTAGGGACAGTTAACACTGAAGCTTTCTTT
>TRBV12-1|.|TRBJ2-3
CASSSGTTSTDTQYF
TGTGCCAGCAGCTCTGGGACTACCTCCACAGATACGCAGTATTTT
>TRBV6-5|TRBD1|TRBJ2-5
CASSYGTGEETQYF
TGTGCCAGCAGTTATGGGACAGGAGAAGAGACCCAGTACTTC
>TRBV7-2|.|TRBJ1-1
CASSFSNSRGYTEAFF
TGTGCCAGCAGCTTTTCTAACTCCAGGGGCTACACTGAAGCTTTCTTT
>TRBV29-1|TRBD1|TRBJ1-2
CSAPGGWDYGYTF
TGCAGCGCCCCAGGGGGCTGGGACTATGGCTACACCTTC
>TRBV11-2|TRBD2|TRBJ2-1
CASSVRLAGKYNEQFF
TGTGCCAGCAGCGTTAGACTAGCGGGGAAATACAATGAGCAGTTCTTC
>TRBV19|.|TRBJ1-5
CASSRGLGQPQHF
TGTGCCAGTAGTCGGGGGTTGGGACAGCCCCAGCATTTT
>TRBV6-1|.|TRBJ1-5
CASSDYAGVGTQPQHF
TGTGCCAGCAGTGATTACGCAGGGGTCGGAACTCAGCCCCAGCATTTT
>TRBV11-2|.|TRBJ2-3
CASSLSLDTQYF
TGTGCCAGCAGCTTGAGTTTGGATACGCAGTATTTT
>TRBV7-2|.|TRBJ2-4
CASSLDRQNIQYF
TGTGCCAGCAGCTTAGACCGACAGAACATTCAGTACTTC
>TRBV5-1|.|TRBJ1-1
CASSQTGFRVTEAFF
TGCGCCAGCAGCCAGACAGGTTTCAGAGTCACTGAAGCTTTCTTT
>TRBV19|TRBD1|TRBJ1-5
CASSRYSAGGAGQPQHF
TGTGCCAGTAGTAGATACTCGGCAGGGGGCGCAGGGCAGCCCCAGCATTTT
>TRBV9|TRBD2|TRBJ2-7
CASSPRIPKAGGPVPYEQYF
TGTGCCAGCAGCCCGCGAATCCCGAAAGCGGGAGGGCCTGTTCCCTACGAGCAGTACTTC